The rows below give T cell receptor beta chains drawn from one sample of a study of cytomegalovirus exposure and HLA in healthy donors. Some clones are missing from TCRdb's copy, which holds only in-frame ones; the method was immunoSEQ multiplex PCR. Seen here are about 200,000 clones, 78% observed once, and the top ten hold about 3.8%. The material sequenced was PBMCs. These receptors were taken from a male donor in good health and CMV-seronegative. The CDR3 runs from the conserved cysteine through the conserved F or W. The D gene is left open where the match is weak. Not every row has a clone size; where given, it reads once, few, many or a size class.

j_call	clone_size	cdr3_length	d_call	v_call	cdr3_aa	cdr3_nt
TRBJ1-5	-	15	-	TRBV27	CASSDGQSLNQPQHF	TGTGCCAGCAGCGACGGACAGTCCCTGAATCAGCCCCAGCATTTT
TRBJ1-1	few	12	-	TRBV7-9	CASSYRRTEAFF	TGTGCCAGCAGCTACCGGAGGACTGAAGCTTTCTTT
TRBJ2-1	-	11	-	TRBV20-1	CSAALGGEQFF	TGCAGTGCTGCACTTGGAGGTGAGCAGTTCTTC
TRBJ2-1	-	15	TRBD2	TRBV7-3	CASSLLGGREDEQFF	TGTGCCAGCAGCTTACTAGGCGGGAGGGAGGATGAGCAGTTCTTC
TRBJ1-6	once	14	-	TRBV6-6	CATSLPGVESPLHF	TGTGCCACCAGCCTCCCCGGGGTGGAATCACCCCTCCACTTT
TRBJ1-4	few	14	-	TRBV7-9	CASSPDSSNEKLFF	TGTGCCAGCAGCCCTGACAGCTCTAATGAAAAACTGTTTTTT
TRBJ1-2	-	14	-	TRBV27	CASSPQVGYDSYTF	TGTGCCAGCAGTCCACAGGTTGGGTATGATAGCTACACCTTC
TRBJ2-2	-	15	TRBD2	TRBV2	CASGDTGGNTGELFF	TGTGCCAGTGGGGATACGGGAGGGAACACCGGGGAGCTGTTTTTT
TRBJ2-2	-	17	TRBD2	TRBV5-1	CASSWGLAGDLPGELFF	TGCGCCAGCAGCTGGGGACTAGCGGGAGATTTGCCCGGGGAGCTGTTTTTT
TRBJ2-3	-	14	-	TRBV5-5	CASSSSLPTDTQYF	TGTGCCAGCAGCTCATCGCTACCGACAGATACGCAGTATTTT
TRBJ2-2	-	16	TRBD2	TRBV11-2	CASSTGLAGGTGELFF	TGTGCCAGCAGCACAGGACTAGCGGGGGGCACCGGGGAGCTGTTTTTT
TRBJ2-1	-	15	TRBD2	TRBV29-1	CSASRLAGGQNEQFF	TGCAGCGCCTCACGACTAGCGGGAGGGCAAAATGAGCAGTTCTTC
TRBJ2-1	-	22	-	TRBV5-1	CASSFKTPVPGVIEVSYNEQFF	TGCGCCAGCAGCTTCAAGACGCCAGTCCCGGGAGTGATCGAGGTCTCCTACAATGAGCAGTTCTTC
TRBJ1-3	-	16	TRBD1	TRBV7-9	CASSFPGTVGGNTIYF	TGTGCCAGCAGCTTCCCCGGGACAGTGGGAGGAAACACCATATATTTT
TRBJ2-5	-	16	-	TRBV19	CASSKEVGRTKETQYF	TGTGCCAGTAGTAAAGAGGTGGGTCGAACTAAAGAGACCCAGTACTTC
TRBJ1-4	few	15	-	TRBV10-2	CASSEWTATNEKLFF	TGCGCCAGCAGTGAGTGGACAGCAACTAATGAAAAACTGTTTTTT
TRBJ2-1	few	12	-	TRBV7-3	CASTSESNEQFF	TGTGCCAGCACCTCCGAGTCCAATGAGCAGTTCTTC
TRBJ1-1	-	16	TRBD1	TRBV9	CASSLTGTGEFTEAFF	TGTGCCAGCAGCCTCACCGGGACAGGGGAGTTCACTGAAGCTTTCTTT
TRBJ2-3	-	16	TRBD2	TRBV19	CASSPNRWAGGDTQYF	TGTGCCAGTAGCCCTAATAGGTGGGCGGGAGGAGATACGCAGTATTTT
TRBJ2-7	-	15	-	TRBV11-2	CASSFAPGHSYEQYF	TGTGCCAGCAGCTTTGCACCGGGACATTCCTACGAGCAGTACTTC
TRBJ2-5	-	13	TRBD2	TRBV7-9	CSSPASGGETQYF	TGTTCCAGCCCAGCTTCGGGGGGAGAGACCCAGTACTTC
TRBJ2-6	few	15	TRBD1	TRBV6-1	CASLRTGTGANVLTF	TGTGCCAGCTTAAGGACAGGGACTGGGGCCAACGTCCTGACTTTC
TRBJ1-1	-	15	TRBD1	TRBV4-1	CASSQVPRGDSEAFF	TGCGCCAGCAGCCAAGTTCCTAGAGGGGACAGTGAAGCTTTCTTT
TRBJ1-5	-	15	-	TRBV19	CASSIGGPANQPQHF	TGTGCCAGTAGTATCGGGGGACCTGCTAATCAGCCCCAGCATTTT
TRBJ2-5	-	15	-	TRBV27	CASSFEGRRGETQYF	TGTGCCAGCAGTTTTGAAGGGAGGAGGGGAGAGACCCAGTACTTC
TRBJ2-3	-	16	TRBD2	TRBV9	CASSVALREDTDTQYF	TGTGCCAGCAGCGTAGCCTTACGGGAGGACACAGATACGCAGTATTTT
TRBJ1-2	-	17	TRBD1	TRBV19	CASSGRELRGANYGYTF	TGTGCCAGTAGTGGCCGGGAACTCAGGGGGGCTAACTATGGCTACACCTTC
TRBJ2-2	-	15	-	TRBV30	CAWSVLVGARGELFF	TGTGCCTGGAGTGTACTTGTTGGGGCCCGAGGGGAGCTGTTTTTT
TRBJ1-3	-	15	-	TRBV18	CASSPSDSSGNTIYF	TGTGCCAGCTCACCGTCGGACAGCTCTGGAAACACCATATATTTT
TRBJ1-5	once	14	TRBD1	TRBV7-2	CASSPTGGNQPQHF	TGTGCCAGCAGCCCAACAGGGGGCAATCAGCCCCAGCATTTT
TRBJ2-1	-	14	TRBD2	TRBV28	CASSTRLAVDEQFF	TGTGCCAGCAGTACGAGACTAGCGGTCGATGAGCAGTTCTTC
TRBJ2-3	-	16	TRBD2	TRBV2	CASSLGLAEATDTQYF	TGTGCCAGCAGCCTTGGACTAGCGGAGGCCACAGATACGCAGTATTTT
TRBJ2-2	-	17	-	TRBV11-2	CASSLRRRVRDTGELFF	TGTGCCAGCAGCTTAAGACGGCGGGTGCGGGACACCGGGGAGCTGTTTTTT
TRBJ1-4	few	13	-	TRBV2	CATERTSNEKLFF	TGTGCCACTGAGAGGACATCTAATGAAAAACTGTTTTTT
TRBJ2-3	few	16	TRBD2	TRBV6-4	CASRAAAGVSTDTQYF	TGTGCCAGCAGGGCCGCGGCGGGAGTTAGCACAGATACGCAGTATTTT
TRBJ2-1	-	13	TRBD2	TRBV7-9	CASSYTSVNEQFF	TGTGCCAGCAGCTACACTAGCGTGAATGAGCAGTTCTTC
TRBJ2-5	-	11	-	TRBV30	CAWSPLETQYF	TGTGCCTGGAGTCCCCTGGAGACCCAGTACTTC
TRBJ2-2	few	16	-	TRBV11-2	CASRPYRAENTGELFF	TGTGCCAGCAGACCTTACAGGGCGGAGAACACCGGGGAGCTGTTTTTT
TRBJ2-7	-	16	TRBD2	TRBV11-2	CASSLERAGGPYEQYF	TGTGCCAGCAGCTTAGAGCGAGCGGGAGGTCCCTACGAGCAGTACTTC
TRBJ1-4	-	15	TRBD1	TRBV5-1	CASSSTGKLNEKLFF	TGCGCCAGCAGCTCGACAGGGAAGCTGAATGAAAAACTGTTTTTT
TRBJ2-1	once	15	TRBD1	TRBV6-4	CASSLDRGPSNEQFF	TGTGCCAGCAGTTTAGACAGGGGCCCGTCTAATGAGCAGTTCTTC
TRBJ2-1	-	15	-	TRBV7-9	CASSLVEGAADEQFF	TGTGCCAGCAGCTTAGTGGAGGGAGCGGCGGATGAGCAGTTCTTC
TRBJ2-7	-	14	-	TRBV5-1	CASSLGVNSYEQYF	TGCGCCAGCAGCTTAGGGGTCAACTCCTACGAGCAGTACTTC
TRBJ2-1	-	20	-	TRBV7-8	CASSLASLPLPGSRDNEQFF	TGTGCCAGCAGCTTAGCGTCCCTACCCCTCCCGGGGTCGCGGGATAATGAGCAGTTCTTC
TRBJ2-7	-	11	-	TRBV25-1	CASSPQYEQYF	TGTGCCAGCAGTCCACAGTACGAGCAGTACTTC
TRBJ1-5	-	14	-	TRBV9	CASSVGSGGQPQHF	TGTGCCAGCAGCGTTGGGTCAGGCGGGCAGCCCCAGCATTTT
TRBJ1-3	-	14	-	TRBV14	CASSQALSGNTIYF	TGTGCCAGCAGCCAAGCCCTCTCTGGAAACACCATATATTTT
TRBJ1-1	-	13	-	TRBV11-2	CASGLEVNTEAFF	TGTGCCAGTGGGTTGGAGGTGAACACTGAAGCTTTCTTT